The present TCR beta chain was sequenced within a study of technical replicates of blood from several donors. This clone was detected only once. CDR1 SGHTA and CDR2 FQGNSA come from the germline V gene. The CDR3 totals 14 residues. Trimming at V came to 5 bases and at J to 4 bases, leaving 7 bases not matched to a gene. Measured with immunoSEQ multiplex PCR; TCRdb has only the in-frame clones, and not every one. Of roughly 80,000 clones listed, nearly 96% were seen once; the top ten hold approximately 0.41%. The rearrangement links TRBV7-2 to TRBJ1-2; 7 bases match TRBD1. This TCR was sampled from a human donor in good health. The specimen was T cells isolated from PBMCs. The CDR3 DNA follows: TGTGCCAGCAGCACGCAGGGGGGAAGCTATGGCTACACCTTC. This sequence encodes CASSTQGGSYGYTF.